Below are 23 T cell receptor beta chains sequenced from a single sample in a study of blood T cell repertoires in COVID-19. Data came from immunoSEQ multiplex PCR; TCRdb stores just in-frame clones and leaves some out. The repertoire holds 100,000 to 120,000 clones, with about 85% as singletons. Sequencing was done on a sample of peripheral blood. The source of these receptors is a man aged 35-49 years with acute or convalescent COVID-19.

This clone showed up just once. CDR3 DNA: TGTGCCAGCAGCTTAGCTAGACTGGGACACTCGCAAGAGACCCAGTACTTC. This encodes CASSLARLGHSQETQYF. The chain recombines TRBV7-9 with TRBJ2-5; the D gene is possibly TRBD1 (6 bases). Per germline, CDR1 SEHNR and CDR2 FQNEAQ (reference sequence). The V end lost 0 bases, the J end lost 2 bases, and 16 bases lay between the germline ends. The CDR3 is made up of 17 amino acids.

The J gene is TRBJ2-3, the V gene TRBV11-2; 8 bases are a match to TRBD2. Trimming cost V 3 bases and J 1 base; bases outside gene matches: 3. Per the germline V gene, CDR1 is SGHAT and CDR2 is FQNNGV. This CDR3 spans 15 amino acids. The CDR3, as DNA: TGTGCCAGCAGCTTCCAAGCGGGGGGCACAGATACGCAGTATTTT. Protein: CASSFQAGGTDTQYF.

This clone has just one count. This chain uses TRBV7-9 with TRBJ1-1; the match to TRBD1 covers 8 bases. This CDR3 is 14 amino acids long. Germline CDR1 reads SEHNR; CDR2 reads FQNEAQ (reference sequence). Losses at the gene ends were 5 bases for V and 4 bases for J; bases not matched to a gene: 6. The CDR3 region is CASSLRTGLTEAFF. The CDR3 DNA sequence: TGTGCCAGCAGCCTAAGGACAGGGCTCACTGAAGCTTTCTTT.

The V call is TRBV30, the J call TRBJ1-2, with unresolved D. The CDR3 runs 14 residues. Per the germline V gene, CDR1 is GTSNPN and CDR2 is SVGIG (reference sequence). Trimming took 0 bases from V and 7 from J, leaving 15 bases between them. The CDR3: CAWSVQVQVGGYTF. Written as DNA, the CDR3 is TGTGCCTGGAGTGTACAAGTCCAGGTTGGTGGCTACACCTTC.

The chain couples TRBV7-3 to TRBJ2-3, with D unclear. This CDR3 contains 14 residues. Trimming took 3 bases from V and 1 from J, leaving 8 bases between them. Germline CDR1 reads SGHTA; CDR2 reads FQGTGA. Here the CDR3 DNA reads TGTGCCAGCAGCTTTCAGCAGGGCACAGATACGCAGTATTTT. Its protein is CASSFQQGTDTQYF.

The chain carries TRBV6-4 and TRBJ2-1; TRBD2 agrees at 13 bases. The length of the CDR3 is 15 residues. Per the germline V gene, CDR1 is MRHNA and CDR2 is SNTAGT. Germline trimming cut 2 bases from V and 6 bases from J; bases unmatched to any gene: 1. CDR3 in DNA: TGTGCCAGCAGTGACACTAGCGGGGGGGCCAATGAGCAGTTCTTC. Residues: CASSDTSGGANEQFF.

V and J are TRBV2 and TRBJ1-6; D ambiguous. V lost 5 bases and J lost 5, with 4 bases in between. The CDR3 sequence is 12 residues long. In germline, CDR1 is SNHLY, CDR2 FYNNEI. The chain's CDR3 is CASSPDNSPLHF. For the CDR3, the DNA is TGTGCCAGCAGTCCAGATAATTCACCCCTCCACTTT. The full variable domain, its missing parts supplied by reference TRBV2 and TRBJ1-6, is EPEVTQTPSHQVTQMGQEVILRCVPISNHLYFYWYRQILGQKVEFLVSFYNNEISEKSEIFDDQFSVERPDGSNFTLKIRSTKLEDSAMYFCASSPDNSPLHFGNGTRLTVT.

V and J are TRBV7-9 and TRBJ1-1; unclear D gene. From germline, CDR1 is SEHNR and CDR2 FQNEAQ (reference sequence). The CDR3 extends over 15 amino acids. V shed 8 bases and J shed 8 bases, with 24 bases lying between them. The CDR3 spells CASRPVGPQTGEAFF. CDR3 bases: TGTGCCAGCCGTCCCGTGGGCCCCCAGACGGGAGAAGCTTTCTTT.

The genes are TRBV27 and TRBJ2-1, with a possible D match to TRBD2 (6 bases). The CDR3 length is 12 residues. Germline lookup yields CDR1 MNHEY and CDR2 SMNVEV (reference sequence). Trimming stripped 5 bases from V and 4 bases from J, with 6 bases between. For the CDR3, the DNA is TGTGCCAGCAGTGGACTATACAATGAGCAGTTCTTC. As protein: CASSGLYNEQFF.

The chain links TRBV5-1 to TRBJ2-3, with D possibly being TRBD1 (6 bases). Per germline, CDR1 SGHRS and CDR2 YFSETQ. The V gene lost 0 bases and the J gene lost 5 bases, with 16 bases spanning the gap. The CDR3 is 16 residues long. DNA for the CDR3: TGCGCCAGCAGCTTGGAGGGGGTGATTCAGTTAGATACGCAGTATTTT. This codes for CASSLEGVIQLDTQYF.

V and J are TRBV2 and TRBJ2-2, with D possibly TRBD1 on 6 matching bases. Germline CDR1 is SNHLY and CDR2 is FYNNEI. V lost 7 bases to trimming and J lost 6 bases, with 12 bases between them. There are 13 residues in the CDR3. As DNA, the CDR3 is TGTGCCAGCACCGGACAGCTCGCCGGGGAGCTGTTTTTT. Amino acids: CASTGQLAGELFF.

The chain uses TRBV13 and TRBJ2-7, with D possibly TRBD1 on 5 matching bases. Per germline, CDR1 PRHDT and CDR2 FYEKMQ (reference sequence). There are 16 residues in the CDR3. Trimming removed 0 bases from V and 4 bases from J, with 16 bases in between. In DNA, the CDR3 is TGTGCCAGCAGCTTAGGCCTGAGAGCAGGGATTTACGAGCAGTACTTC. Translation gives CASSLGLRAGIYEQYF. Full variable domain (remainder filled in from reference TRBV13 and TRBJ2-7): AAGVIQSPRHLIKEKRETATLKCYPIPRHDTVYWYQQGPGQDPQFLISFYEKMQSDKGSIPDRFSAQQFSDYHSELNMSSLELGDSALYFCASSLGLRAGIYEQYFGPGTRLTVT.

The gene calls are TRBV7-3 and TRBJ2-3, with 9 bases aligning to TRBD1. Germline trimming cut 3 bases from V and 5 bases from J; bases unmatched to any gene: 6. Germline V gene sequence: CDR1 SGHTA, CDR2 FQGTGA. The CDR3 spans 15 residues. The CDR3 spells CASSFFGQGLDTQYF. The CDR3 DNA is TGTGCCAGCAGCTTTTTCGGACAGGGGTTAGATACGCAGTATTTT.

This clone was counted a single time. The chain carries TRBV13 and TRBJ2-3, with TRBD2 matching over 9 bases. Germline assignment: CDR1 PRHDT and CDR2 FYEKMQ (reference sequence). The CDR3 totals 17 residues. Unmatched junction bases numbered 13, after V lost 4 bases and J lost 5 bases. This CDR3 reads CASSSAQVAGVEDTQYF. The CDR3 DNA follows: TGTGCCAGCAGCTCGGCCCAGGTAGCGGGGGTTGAAGATACGCAGTATTTT.

V gene TRBV27 combines with J gene TRBJ1-6; TRBD1 matches at 11 bases. Per germline, CDR1 MNHEY and CDR2 SMNVEV (reference sequence). This CDR3 region has 17 residues. The V gene end was trimmed by 6 bases and the J gene end by 1 base; junction bases not matched to a gene: 5. CDR3 region: CASRPGQGVSYNSPLHF. CDR3 bases: TGTGCCAGCAGACCGGGACAGGGGGTTTCCTATAATTCACCCCTCCACTTT.

The chain recombines TRBV4-1 with TRBJ2-2; 14 nucleotides align to TRBD2. The CDR3 contains 22 residues. The V gene's germline CDR1 is MGHRA and CDR2 YSYEKL. J lost 1 base, V lost 1 base, and 14 bases had no gene match. The CDR3 DNA follows: TGCGCCAGCAGCCAAGGTTACGTTTTGCGACTAGCGGGGGGGATGAACACCGGGGAGCTGTTTTTT. It specifies CASSQGYVLRLAGGMNTGELFF.

The rearrangement joins TRBV6-1 to TRBJ1-2, with TRBD1 as a possible D gene (6 bases). V dropped 2 bases and J dropped 4 bases, with 17 bases sitting between them. Looked up from germline, CDR1 is MNHNS and CDR2 is SASEGT. This CDR3 is built from 16 residues. The CDR3 is CASSEPRTEWAYGYTF. The DNA of the CDR3 is TGTGCCAGCAGTGAACCAAGGACAGAATGGGCCTATGGCTACACCTTC.

The chain couples TRBV5-1 to TRBJ2-7; 8 nucleotides line up with TRBD1. This CDR3 contains 14 residues. V was clipped by 0 bases and J by 7 bases; unmatched bases: 6. Germline CDR1 SGHRS, CDR2 YFSETQ. CDR3 in DNA: TGCGCCAGCAGCTTGGGTCAGGGGGCAAGGGAGCAGTACTTC. Encoded protein: CASSLGQGAREQYF.

V and J are TRBV5-1 and TRBJ1-4, with 7 nucleotides matching TRBD1. The CDR3 runs to 15 residues. The ends lost 7 bases at V and 4 bases at J; junction bases unmatched: 10. Per the germline V gene, CDR1 is SGHRS and CDR2 is YFSETQ. The CDR3 DNA reads as TGCGCCAGCGCATTGTCCCGGGACAGTAATGAAAAACTGTTTTTT. This encodes CASALSRDSNEKLFF.

The chain uses TRBV2 and TRBJ1-4; 8 bases match TRBD1. This CDR3 comprises 14 residues. Germline V gives CDR1 SNHLY, CDR2 FYNNEI. V lost 5 bases to trimming and J lost 6 bases; unmatched junction nucleotides: 5. CDR3: CASSPGQAHEKLFF. For the CDR3, the DNA is TGTGCCAGCAGTCCGGGACAGGCCCATGAAAAACTGTTTTTT.

The table lists this clone with a few counts. The V call is TRBV6-2 or TRBV6-3, the J call TRBJ1-5; tentatively, D is TRBD1 (6 bases). Germline loops: CDR1 MNHEY, CDR2 SVGEGT. The CDR3 extends over 15 amino acids. Trimming stripped 2 bases from V and 1 base from J, with 9 bases between. For the CDR3, the DNA is TGTGCCAGCAGTTACGGGACAAAGAGCAATCAGCCCCAGCATTTT. It is translated as CASSYGTKSNQPQHF.

This chain links TRBV7-2 with TRBJ1-5; a possible D gene is TRBD1 (6 bases). The CDR3 is made up of 18 amino acids. The V gene lost 0 bases and the J gene lost 2 bases, with 17 bases spanning the gap. CDR1 and CDR2 from the germline V gene are SGHTA and FQGNSA. This chain's CDR3 is CASSLATGFWAGNQPQHF. The CDR3 DNA is TGTGCCAGCAGCTTAGCTACAGGGTTTTGGGCGGGCAATCAGCCCCAGCATTTT.

The rearrangement joins TRBV5-5 to TRBJ2-3, with TRBD1 matching over 7 bases. The CDR3 consists of 13 residues. The germline CDR1 and CDR2 sequences are SGHKS and YYEKEE (reference sequence). After removal of 3 bases from V and 3 bases from J, the junction contained 1 base not matched to a gene. The CDR3 region is CASSSTGTDTQYF. CDR3 nucleotide sequence: TGTGCCAGCAGCTCGACAGGGACAGATACGCAGTATTTT.